This record looks at one TCR beta chain sequence and its context. The antigen remains unidentified. TCRdb keeps only in-frame clones here, not all; method: immunoSEQ multiplex PCR. The sample records 250,000 to 350,000 clones, around 77% being singletons. Trimming took 2 bases from V and 2 from J, leaving 14 bases between them. The V gene's germline CDR1 is KGHSH and CDR2 LQKENI. CDR3 length: 16 amino acids. This sample is part of a study of cytotoxic CD8 clonotypes in ibrutinib-treated CLL. Study context: Partial responders around 24, complete 2; some twelve progressed and some 15 stayed in remission by median around 71 months. Timing of response sample collection was a median around 13 months after treatment start, with a range of 6 to 36.

Study-wide findings and caveats: Researchers report that baseline clonality outpaced age-matched healthy donors and tracked circulating CD8+ T-cell counts. Treatment saw public clonotypes, which were uncommon, either contract or stay stable.

This material consisted of PBMCs, taken at disease progression, from a patient treated with ibrutinib. The chain employs TRBV18 and TRBJ2-3; D is ambiguous. This TCR derives from a human donor with chronic lymphocytic leukemia. The DNA for the CDR3 is TGTGCCAGCTCACCAAGGACGCCCGGATCCACAGATACGCAGTATTTT. Translating gives CASSPRTPGSTDTQYF.